The 12 T cell receptor beta chains in this list originate from one sample, sequenced in a study of blood T cell repertoires in COVID-19. TCRdb keeps only in-frame clones here, not all; method: immunoSEQ multiplex PCR. The table shows some 190,000 clones, with more than 70% occurring only once. The specimen sequenced was peripheral blood. These receptors came from a person aged 70 to 85 with COVID-19, enrolled during active disease.

This clone has a single count. The V call is TRBV19, the J call TRBJ1-1; D ambiguous. The CDR3 runs 14 residues. V lost 5 bases and J lost 3, with 13 bases in between. Germline lookup yields CDR1 LNHDA and CDR2 SQIVND (reference sequence). CDR3 amino acids: CASSGRSTYTEAFF. In DNA, the CDR3 is TGTGCCAGTAGTGGGCGCAGCACCTACACTGAAGCTTTCTTT. The entire variable domain, with the rest obtained from reference TRBV19 and TRBJ1-1, is as follows: DGGITQSPKYLFRKEGQNVTLSCEQNLNHDAMYWYRQDPGQGLRLIYYSQIVNDFQKGDIAEGYSVSREKKESFPLTVTSAQKNPTAFYLCASSGRSTYTEAFFGQGTRLTVV.

The rearrangement uses TRBV19 and TRBJ2-1; the match to TRBD2 covers 8 bases. The junction had 6 bases not matched to a gene; V was cut back by 7 bases and J by 4 bases. The length of the CDR3 is 14 residues. CDR1 is LNHDA and CDR2 is SQIVND in the germline V gene (reference sequence). This chain's CDR3 is CASKDRGGYNEQFF. In DNA, the CDR3 is TGTGCCAGTAAAGACCGGGGGGGTTACAATGAGCAGTTCTTC.

The gene calls are TRBV2 and TRBJ2-6; weak D call: TRBD2 (6 bases). The CDR3 is 18 residues long. V lost 4 bases and J 1 base, leaving 17 bases between the germline ends. Per the germline V gene, CDR1 is SNHLY and CDR2 is FYNNEI. CDR3 loop: CASSGYLGGGSGANVLTF. CDR3 bases: TGTGCCAGCAGTGGATATTTGGGGGGTGGATCTGGGGCCAACGTCCTGACTTTC.

J is TRBJ2-4 and V is TRBV5-6; 8 bases are a match to TRBD2. The CDR3 has 16 amino acids. Germline V lookup: CDR1 SGHDT, CDR2 YYEEEE. V shed 5 bases, J shed 2 bases, and the junction held 9 bases outside the gene matches. The CDR3 is CASSFERGRSKNIQYF. Here the CDR3 DNA reads TGTGCCAGCAGTTTTGAGCGGGGGCGGTCCAAAAACATTCAGTACTTC.

This clone was observed a handful of times. The V gene is TRBV19, the J gene TRBJ1-1; 8 bases fit TRBD1. The V segment lost 6 bases and the J segment 6 bases; nucleotides outside the gene matches: 6. Germline V gives CDR1 LNHDA, CDR2 SQIVND (reference sequence). This CDR3 has 13 residues. The CDR3 bases are TGTGCCAGTAGGCCAGACAGGGGATCTGAAGCTTTCTTT. Residues: CASRPDRGSEAFF.

The CDR3 loop reads CASRAGIASNTGELFF. CDR3 nucleotide sequence: TGTGCCAGTAGGGCGGGGATAGCAAGCAACACCGGGGAGCTGTTTTTT. The chain recombines TRBV19 with TRBJ2-2; TRBD2 is a possible D gene (6 bases). V lost 6 bases and J 2 bases, leaving 16 bases between the germline ends. The CDR3 runs to 16 residues. The germline CDR1 and CDR2 sequences are LNHDA and SQIVND (reference sequence). Full variable domain (outside the CDR3, taken from reference TRBV19 and TRBJ2-2): DGGITQSPKYLFRKEGQNVTLSCEQNLNHDAMYWYRQDPGQGLRLIYYSQIVNDFQKGDIAEGYSVSREKKESFPLTVTSAQKNPTAFYLCASRAGIASNTGELFFGEGSRLTVL.

The V call is TRBV5-1, the J call TRBJ2-1, with TRBD2 matching over 9 bases. The CDR3 extends over 16 amino acids. The V gene's germline CDR1 is SGHRS and CDR2 YFSETQ. The trim removed 1 base at V and 3 bases at J, leaving 5 bases unmatched. The CDR3 DNA is TGCGCCAGCAGCTTGATTAGCGGGGGATACTACAATGAGCAGTTCTTC. Protein sequence: CASSLISGGYYNEQFF.

This chain joins TRBV7-9 and TRBJ2-7, with TRBD1 as a possible D gene (6 bases). The V end lost 5 bases, the J end lost 0 bases, and 14 bases lay between the germline ends. Per germline, CDR1 SEHNR and CDR2 FQNEAQ (reference sequence). The CDR3 covers 15 residues. CDR3 sequence: CASSKDSSHSYEQYF. The CDR3 nucleotides read TGTGCCAGCAGCAAGGACAGTTCGCACTCCTACGAGCAGTACTTC.

The V gene is TRBV20-1, the J gene TRBJ1-2, with 8 bases identical to TRBD1. The CDR3 sequence is 13 residues long. Trimming at V came to 3 bases and at J to 4 bases, leaving 4 bases not matched to a gene. Germline CDR1 is DFQATT and CDR2 is SNEGSKA (reference sequence). The CDR3 reads CSASSGGFYGYTF. The CDR3 nucleotides read TGCAGTGCTAGTTCAGGGGGCTTCTATGGCTACACCTTC.

The rearrangement joins TRBV5-6 to TRBJ2-5; TRBD1 agrees at 8 bases. Per the germline V gene, CDR1 is SGHDT and CDR2 is YYEEEE. V gave up 4 bases and J gave up 4 bases; unmatched junction bases: 3. This CDR3 has 13 residues. CDR3 DNA sequence: TGTGCCAGCAGCGAGACAGGGGTAGAGACCCAGTACTTC. Translated, it gives CASSETGVETQYF.

This chain joins TRBV7-3 and TRBJ2-7; D perhaps matches TRBD2 (6 bases). Germline CDR1 SGHTA, CDR2 FQGTGA. The CDR3 consists of 14 residues. V was clipped by 2 bases and J by 6 bases, with 14 bases between them. CDR3: CASSLSPGVSEQYF. The CDR3 DNA is TGTGCCAGCAGCTTATCCCCGGGAGTATCCGAGCAGTACTTC.

V gene TRBV6-2 or TRBV6-3 combines with J gene TRBJ2-2; D possibly corresponds to TRBD2 (6 bases). This CDR3 region has 17 residues. CDR1 and CDR2 from the germline V gene are MNHEY and SVGEGT. Between the trimmed V and J ends, which lost 2 bases and 4 bases, there was a span of 17 bases. Written as DNA, the CDR3 is TGTGCCAGCAGTTACCCGGGAGTGAGTGCGGGCACCGGGGAGCTGTTTTTT. Its protein is CASSYPGVSAGTGELFF.